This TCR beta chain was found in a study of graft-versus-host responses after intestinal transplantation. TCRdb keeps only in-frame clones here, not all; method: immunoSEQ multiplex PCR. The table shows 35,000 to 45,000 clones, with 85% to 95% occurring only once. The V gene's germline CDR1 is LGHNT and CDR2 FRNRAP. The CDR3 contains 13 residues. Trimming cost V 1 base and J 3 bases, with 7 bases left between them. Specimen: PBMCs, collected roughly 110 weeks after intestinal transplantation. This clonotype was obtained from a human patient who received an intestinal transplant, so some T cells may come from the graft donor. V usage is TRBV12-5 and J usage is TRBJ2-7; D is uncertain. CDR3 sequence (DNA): TGTGCTAGTGGTTTGGAACCGGGCTACGAGCAGTACTTC. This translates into CASGLEPGYEQYF.